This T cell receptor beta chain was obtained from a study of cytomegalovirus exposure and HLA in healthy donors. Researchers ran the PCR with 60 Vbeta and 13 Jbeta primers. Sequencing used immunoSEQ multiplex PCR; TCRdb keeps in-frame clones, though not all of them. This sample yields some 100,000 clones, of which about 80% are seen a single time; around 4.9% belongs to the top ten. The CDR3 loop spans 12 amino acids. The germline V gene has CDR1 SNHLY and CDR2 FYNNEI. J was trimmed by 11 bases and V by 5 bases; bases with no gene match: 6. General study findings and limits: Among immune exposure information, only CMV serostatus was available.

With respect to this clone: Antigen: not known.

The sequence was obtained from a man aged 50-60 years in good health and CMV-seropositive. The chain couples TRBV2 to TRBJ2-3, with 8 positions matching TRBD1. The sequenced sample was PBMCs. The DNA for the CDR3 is TGTGCCAGCAGTTACACAGGGGGTGGGCAGTATTTT. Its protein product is CASSYTGGGQYF.